Listed here is a single TCR beta chain. Its antigen is not known. The source of the sample is a study of cytomegalovirus exposure and HLA in healthy donors. Study conclusions and caveats: Highly shared variants forming one cluster were likely a sequencing artifact.

From germline, CDR1 is GTSNPN and CDR2 SVGIG (reference sequence). The V gene lost 2 bases and the J gene lost 0 bases, with 8 bases spanning the gap. The CDR3 spans 14 residues. The donors comprised healthy bone marrow donors. Vbeta (60) and Jbeta (13) primers were used in the PCR. Method: immunoSEQ multiplex PCR; TCRdb's copy keeps in-frame clones and lacks some. Of fewer than 250,000 clones listed, 82% were seen once; the top ten hold around 6%. The sequenced sample consisted of PBMCs. This TCR came from a man aged 40-50 years in good health and CMV-seropositive. The chain links TRBV30 to TRBJ2-1; D perhaps matches TRBD2 (5 bases). The CDR3: CAWSSGSSYNEQFF. The CDR3 nucleotides read TGTGCCTGGAGTAGCGGAAGCTCCTACAATGAGCAGTTCTTC.